These 22 T cell receptor beta chains came from one sample sequenced in a study of neoadjuvant nivolumab and ipilimumab in lung cancer. Some clones are missing from TCRdb's copy, which holds only in-frame ones; the method was immunoSEQ multiplex PCR. The sample lists over 25,000 clones; roughly three quarters were seen once. The input for sequencing was tumor tissue, taken after neoadjuvant nivolumab, alone or with ipilimumab, at or shortly before surgery. Source of these receptors: an adult with non-small cell lung cancer.

The gene calls are TRBV5-1 and TRBJ2-1; D perhaps matches TRBD1 (6 bases). Trimming took off 0 bases at V and 4 bases at J, with 14 bases between the two ends. Germline-derived CDR1 and CDR2 are SGHRS and YFSETQ. The CDR3 has 16 amino acids. CDR3 amino acids: CASSLGTDSPYNEQFF. The CDR3 DNA follows: TGCGCCAGCAGCTTGGGGACGGACAGCCCATACAATGAGCAGTTCTTC. Based on the CDR3 plus reference TRBV5-1 and TRBJ2-1, the full variable domain is KAGVTQTPRYLIKTRGQQVTLSCSPISGHRSVSWYQQTPGQGLQFLFEYFSETQRNKGNFPGRFSGRQFSNSRSEMNVSTLELGDSALYLCASSLGTDSPYNEQFFGPGTRLTVL.

The gene calls are TRBV19 and TRBJ1-1; D remains unclear. The CDR3 runs to 14 residues. Germline CDR1 LNHDA, CDR2 SQIVND (reference sequence). V was clipped by 9 bases and J by 5 bases, with 19 bases between them. CDR3 nucleotides: TGTGCCAGGCCTCCCGGGGTAGGGAGGACTGAAGCTTTCTTT. Residues: CARPPGVGRTEAFF.

A word on this clone: Other DNA sequences within the sample encode an identical CDR3. The chain combines TRBV5-1 with TRBJ1-4; D not certain. The CDR3 covers 15 residues. The V end lost 0 bases, the J end lost 5 bases, and 11 bases lay between the germline ends. Germline lookup yields CDR1 SGHRS and CDR2 YFSETQ. CDR3 residues: CASSLGAATNEKLFF. For the CDR3, the DNA is TGCGCCAGCAGCTTGGGTGCGGCTACCAATGAAAAACTGTTTTTT.

This clone was detected a few times. The chain joins TRBV30 to TRBJ1-1; D is undetermined. The V end was cut by 0 bases, the J end by 3 bases, with 8 bases between. CDR3 length: 13 residues. Germline V gene data show CDR1 as GTSNPN and CDR2 as SVGIG (reference sequence). The CDR3 bases are TGTGCCTGGAGTGTACAAGAGTACACTGAAGCTTTCTTT. Translating gives CAWSVQEYTEAFF. Full variable domain (outside the CDR3, taken from reference TRBV30 and TRBJ1-1): SQTIHQWPATLVQPVGSPLSLECTVEGTSNPNLYWYRQAAGRGLQLLFYSVGIGQISSEVPQNLSASRPQDRQFILSSKKLLLSDSGFYLCAWSVQEYTEAFFGQGTRLTVV.

The rearrangement joins TRBV6-5 to TRBJ1-1; no clear D gene. The CDR3 spans 14 residues. V gave up 5 bases and J gave up 5 bases, with 15 bases separating them. The germline V gene encodes CDR1 MNHEY and CDR2 SVGAGI. The CDR3 loop reads CASSTHGRDTEAFF. CDR3 sequence (DNA): TGTGCCAGCAGTACCCACGGGAGGGATACTGAAGCTTTCTTT.

The chain uses TRBV6-5 and TRBJ1-6; TRBD1 might be the D (6 bases). V was shortened by 5 bases and J by 8 bases, with 16 bases between the two germline ends. Germline V gene lookup returns CDR1 MNHEY and CDR2 SVGAGI. The CDR3 totals 15 residues. The CDR3 loop is CASSPGQLRDSPLHF. In DNA form, the CDR3 reads TGTGCCAGCAGTCCCGGACAGCTTCGGGATTCACCCCTCCACTTT.

V usage is TRBV19 and J usage is TRBJ2-7; TRBD1 might be the D (6 bases). The germline CDR1 and CDR2 sequences are LNHDA and SQIVND (reference sequence). V gave up 0 bases and J gave up 2 bases, with 14 bases separating them. The CDR3 totals 16 residues. CDR3 protein: CASSIDRARGTYEQYF. The CDR3 DNA reads TGTGCCAGTAGTATAGATAGGGCCAGGGGAACCTACGAGCAGTACTTC.

J is TRBJ2-5 and V is TRBV6-5, with D maybe TRBD2 (5 bases). The CDR3 totals 14 residues. The germline V gene encodes CDR1 MNHEY and CDR2 SVGAGI. The ends were cut back, 5 bases at V and 2 bases at J, with 12 bases in the middle. The CDR3 reads CASSPRTGQETQYF. In DNA form, the CDR3 reads TGTGCCAGCAGTCCAAGGACGGGACAAGAGACCCAGTACTTC.

The chain links TRBV9 to TRBJ1-5; no firm D call. The CDR3 spans 13 residues. The V and J ends lost 0 bases and 3 bases respectively, with 4 bases between them. Germline V gene lookup returns CDR1 SGDLS and CDR2 YYNGEE. In nucleotides, the CDR3 is TGTGCCAGCAGCGTAGAACCCAATCAGCCCCAGCATTTT. Its translation is CASSVEPNQPQHF.

The gene calls are TRBV2 and TRBJ1-4; 8 bases match TRBD1. CDR1 is SNHLY and CDR2 is FYNNEI in the germline V gene. V was pared by 4 bases and J by 14 bases, with 6 bases of the junction left unmatched. The CDR3 covers 12 residues. The CDR3 region is CASSGQGSVLFF. CDR3 nucleotide sequence: TGTGCCAGCAGTGGACAGGGGTCGGTGCTGTTTTTT.

The rearrangement links TRBV29-1 to TRBJ2-3; D may be TRBD2 (6 bases). CDR1 and CDR2 from the germline V gene are SQVTM and ANQGSEA. V was cut by 3 bases and J by 6 bases, with 10 bases left in between. This CDR3 comprises 12 residues. The DNA of the CDR3 is TGCAGCGTTGATGGAGGGGAGGATACGCAGTATTTT. Its protein is CSVDGGEDTQYF.

The J gene is TRBJ1-2, the V gene TRBV6-5; 7 bases align to TRBD1. The CDR3 totals 14 residues. From germline, CDR1 is MNHEY and CDR2 SVGAGI. V trimming: 6 bases; J trimming: 4 bases; junction bases outside the gene matches: 8. The CDR3 spells CASSKGARAYGYTF. Written as DNA, the CDR3 is TGTGCCAGCAGCAAGGGGGCGCGAGCCTATGGCTACACCTTC.

This chain joins TRBV5-1 and TRBJ2-1; 8 nucleotides agree with TRBD1. V shed 5 bases, J shed 7 bases, and the junction held 5 bases outside the gene matches. There are 13 residues in the CDR3. Germline V gene data show CDR1 as SGHRS and CDR2 as YFSETQ. The CDR3 DNA reads as TGCGCCAGCAGATACGGACAGGGAAATGAGCAGTTCTTC. Translating it yields CASRYGQGNEQFF.

V usage is TRBV2 and J usage is TRBJ1-4; D ambiguous. Germline V gives CDR1 SNHLY, CDR2 FYNNEI. CDR3 length: 13 residues. V shed 10 bases and J shed 10 bases, with 19 bases lying between them. CDR3 sequence reads: CATKGSEVGKLFF. The CDR3, as DNA: TGTGCCACAAAGGGATCCGAGGTTGGAAAACTGTTTTTT.

This clone is medium-sized. The J gene is TRBJ1-2, the V gene TRBV7-2, with 9 bases matching TRBD1. V gave up 5 bases and J gave up 5 bases; unmatched junction bases: 9. Germline CDR1 reads SGHTA; CDR2 reads FQGNSA. This CDR3 region has 15 residues. CDR3 sequence: CASSISGTGTYGYTF. CDR3 nucleotides: TGTGCCAGCAGCATCTCCGGGACAGGGACTTATGGCTACACCTTC.

This clone was observed a handful of times. The chain combines TRBV7-9 with TRBJ2-1; TRBD2 aligns across 8 bases. The CDR3 spans 13 residues. Germline V gene sequence: CDR1 SEHNR, CDR2 FQNEAQ (reference sequence). Germline trimming cut 5 bases from V and 9 bases from J; bases unmatched to any gene: 6. CDR3 nucleotides: TGTGCCAGCAGCCCTGGGACTAGAGTTGAGCAGTTCTTC. Translated, it gives CASSPGTRVEQFF.

This chain links TRBV7-8 with TRBJ1-6, with D uncertain. The CDR3 is made up of 13 amino acids. CDR1 and CDR2 (germline): SGHVS, FQNEAQ. Between the trimmed V and J ends, which lost 1 base and 7 bases, there was a span of 5 bases. The CDR3 protein is CASSLGENSPLHF. The CDR3, as DNA: TGTGCCAGCAGCTTAGGAGAGAATTCACCCCTCCACTTT.

This chain uses TRBV10-2 with TRBJ1-6; 7 nucleotides agree with TRBD1. The CDR3 is 15 residues long. The germline CDR1 and CDR2 sequences are WSHSY and SAAADI. V shed 3 bases and J 4 bases; nucleotides not matched to a gene: 3. CDR3 region: CASSDGDRYNSPLHF. DNA for the CDR3: TGCGCCAGCAGTGACGGGGACAGATATAATTCACCCCTCCACTTT.

The genes are TRBV5-1 and TRBJ1-6, with a tentative D call TRBD1 (5 bases). The V end lost 1 base, the J end lost 5 bases, and 10 bases lay between the germline ends. CDR1 and CDR2 from the germline V gene are SGHRS and YFSETQ. CDR3 length equals 15 residues. The DNA of the CDR3 is TGCGCCAGCAGCTTGAGGGGTGTCGATAATTCACCCCTCCACTTT. Translating it yields CASSLRGVDNSPLHF.

For this clone: Compared with germline, one end of the junction differs, possibly owing to a read error. The rearrangement links TRBV6-5 to TRBJ2-7; unclear D gene. Germline CDR1 is MNHEY and CDR2 is SVGAGI. There are 16 residues in the CDR3. As DNA, the CDR3 is TGTGCCAGCTGTTACTCCTCCTCCGACCCAACCTACGAGCAGTACTTC. Translated: CASCYSSSDPTYEQYF.

V is TRBV6-5 and J is TRBJ2-7; D possibly corresponds to TRBD2 (6 bases). Germline CDR1 MNHEY, CDR2 SVGAGI. The CDR3 has 15 amino acids. V was shortened by 6 bases and J by 9 bases, with 24 bases between the two germline ends. CDR3 DNA: TGTGCCAGCAGCGCCGTCGGGGCGCGGGATTCGGTGCAGTACTTC. Residues: CASSAVGARDSVQYF.

V and J are TRBV7-2 and TRBJ1-2; D unresolved. V was pared by 3 bases and J by 8 bases, with 10 bases between. The CDR3 totals 12 residues. The germline V gene encodes CDR1 SGHTA and CDR2 FQGNSA. As DNA, the CDR3 is TGTGCCAGCAGCTTGTCGGGGTCGGGCTACACCTTC. Translated, it gives CASSLSGSGYTF.